This TCR beta chain was identified during a study of shared clonotypes between healthy human individuals. Regarding the study as a whole: Shared clonotypes: roughly 5% naive CD4, 3.5% to 4% naive CD8, 2% to 2.5% memory CD4, approximately 0.4% memory CD8.

With regard to this clone: Its specificity is not known.

Data came from immunoSEQ multiplex PCR; TCRdb stores just in-frame clones and leaves some out. The sample contains more than 2 million clones, 85% to 95% of which appear only once. The source of this sequence is a man between 18 and 35 years old in good health. Source material: naive CD4+ T cells sorted from blood. Subset in this sample: CD45RA+ positively selected.

CDR3 in amino acids: CASSLGASGLNTGELFF. The DNA for the CDR3 is TGCGCCAGCAGCTTGGGGGCTAGCGGATTGAACACCGGGGAGCTGTTTTTT. V gene TRBV5-1 combines with J gene TRBJ2-2; 7 nucleotides agree with TRBD2. This CDR3 is 17 amino acids long. Unmatched junction bases numbered 6, after V lost 0 bases and J lost 1 base. Germline V CDR1 and CDR2: SGHRS, YFSETQ.